The clone carrying this TCR beta chain was observed a single time. What it binds is unknown. The PCR contained 60 Vbeta and 13 Jbeta primers. Only in-frame clones appear in the TCRdb table, and some are missing; sequencing was by immunoSEQ multiplex PCR. The sample contains around 80,000 clones, about three quarters of which appear only once. CDR3 length: 13 amino acids. Germline CDR1 reads MDHEN; CDR2 reads SYDVKM. V gave up 2 bases and J gave up 6 bases, with 8 bases separating them. This sample is part of a study of cytomegalovirus exposure and HLA in healthy donors. Findings of the study overall: Cytomegalovirus status was reportedly diagnosed by the classifier with high sensitivity and specificity. A further, later analysis showed that HLA-associated TCR beta chains (compared with equally common others) were more clonally expanded.

The chain couples TRBV28 to TRBJ1-5, with D possibly TRBD1 on 6 matching bases. This TCR came from a man aged 40-50 years in good health and CMV-seronegative. Sample: PBMCs. CDR3 nucleotides: TGTGCCAGCAGTTTACAGGGGACTCAGCCCCAGCATTTT. Translating it yields CASSLQGTQPQHF.